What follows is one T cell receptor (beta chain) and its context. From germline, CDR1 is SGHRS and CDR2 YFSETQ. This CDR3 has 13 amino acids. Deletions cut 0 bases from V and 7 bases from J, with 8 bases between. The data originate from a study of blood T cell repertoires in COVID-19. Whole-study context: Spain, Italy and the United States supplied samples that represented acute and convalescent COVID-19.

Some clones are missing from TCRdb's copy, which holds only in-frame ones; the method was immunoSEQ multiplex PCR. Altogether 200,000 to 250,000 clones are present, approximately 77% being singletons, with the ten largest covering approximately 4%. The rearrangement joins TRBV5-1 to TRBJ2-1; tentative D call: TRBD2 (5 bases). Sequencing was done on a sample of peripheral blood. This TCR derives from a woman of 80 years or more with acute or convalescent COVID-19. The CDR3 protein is CASSLVLGNEQFF. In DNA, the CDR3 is TGCGCCAGCAGCTTGGTACTAGGAAATGAGCAGTTCTTC.